The clone carrying this T cell receptor beta chain was seen only once. The table came from immunoSEQ multiplex PCR; TCRdb's copy has only in-frame clones and leaves some out. In the table there are about 36,000 clones, less than 85% of which are singletons. This sample was taken from a study of pediatric ulcerative colitis. The CDR3 runs 14 residues. The V end lost 6 bases, the J end lost 0 bases, and 8 bases lay between the germline ends. Germline values: CDR1 MNHEY, CDR2 SVGAGI. This clonotype originated in a girl aged 5 to 17 with moderate ulcerative colitis. The source material was blood. J is TRBJ1-4 and V is TRBV6-5; D is ambiguous. CDR3 in DNA: TGTGCCAGCAGCGCGGGTGCAACTAATGAAAAACTGTTTTTT. This encodes CASSAGATNEKLFF.